This T cell receptor beta chain originates from a study of OX40 agonist ivuxolimab in advanced cancers. Study-wide background: Intravenous ivuxolimab at 0.01 to 10 mg/kg was given to patients every 2 weeks.

Here immunoSEQ multiplex PCR was the method, and the copy in TCRdb shows in-frame clones only, minus some. The table lists 74,000 or so clones, roughly 87% of them singletons, with 1.5% to 2% in the top ten. Study observations and caveats: At 0.1 to 3.0 mg/kg, clonal expansion of CD4+ and CD8+ blood T cells had occurred by week 6.

For this clone: Its specificity is unknown.

The sequence came from an adult with an advanced solid tumor such as melanoma, head and neck, liver or kidney cancer. The starting material was CD4+ or CD8+ T cells sorted from blood, obtained in a trial of the OX40 agonist ivuxolimab.

As DNA, the CDR3 is TGTGCCATCAGGGCTGGGGACAGGGGTACCTACGAGCAGTACTTC. This sequence encodes CAIRAGDRGTYEQYF. V gene TRBV10-3 combines with J gene TRBJ2-7; TRBD1 matches at 10 bases. V dropped 6 bases and J dropped 2; count of bases not matched to a gene: 7. CDR3 length equals 15 residues. From germline, CDR1 is ENHRY and CDR2 SYGVKD.